This T cell receptor (beta chain) stems from a study of OX40 agonist ivuxolimab in advanced cancers. The germline V and J ends were trimmed by 3 bases and 3 bases, with 13 bases remaining between them. Germline CDR1 and CDR2: SGHRS and YFSETQ. There are 14 residues in the CDR3. The table came from immunoSEQ multiplex PCR; TCRdb's copy has only in-frame clones and leaves some out. Among around 41,000 clones, more than 70% were seen once, and the ten largest hold under 15%. Sequenced here: CD4+ or CD8+ T cells sorted from blood, sampled in a trial of the OX40 agonist ivuxolimab. The receptor was derived from an adult with an advanced solid tumor such as melanoma, head and neck, liver or kidney cancer. The V and J genes are TRBV5-1 and TRBJ2-7; D possibly corresponds to TRBD2 (6 bases). The CDR3 bases are TGCGCCAGCAGCTGGACCGGGACTGACTACGAGCAGTACTTC. It encodes CASSWTGTDYEQYF.